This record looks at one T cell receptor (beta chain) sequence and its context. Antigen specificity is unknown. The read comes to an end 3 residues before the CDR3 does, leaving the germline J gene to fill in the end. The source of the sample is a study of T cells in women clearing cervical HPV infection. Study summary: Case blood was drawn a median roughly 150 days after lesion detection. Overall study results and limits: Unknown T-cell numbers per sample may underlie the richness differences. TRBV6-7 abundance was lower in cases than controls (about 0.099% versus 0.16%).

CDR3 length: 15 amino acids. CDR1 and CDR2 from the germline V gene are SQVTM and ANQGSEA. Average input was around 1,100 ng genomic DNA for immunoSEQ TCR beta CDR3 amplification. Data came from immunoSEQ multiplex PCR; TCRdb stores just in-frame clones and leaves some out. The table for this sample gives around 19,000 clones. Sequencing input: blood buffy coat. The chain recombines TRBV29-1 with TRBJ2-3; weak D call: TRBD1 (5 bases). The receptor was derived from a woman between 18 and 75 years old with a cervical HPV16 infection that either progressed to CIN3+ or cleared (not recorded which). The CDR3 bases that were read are TGCAGCGTTGAACCCCTAGGGCAGGGCCAAGAGACG. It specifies CSVEPLGQGQET. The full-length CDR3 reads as CSVEPLGQGQETQYF.